This entry is about one TCR beta chain. This entry belongs to a study of blood T cell repertoires in COVID-19. The method was immunoSEQ multiplex PCR; TCRdb's version includes in-frame clones alone and lacks a portion of them. This table has 280,000 or so clones, about four fifths appearing once. The receptor's source is a woman between 50 and 59 years old who had recovered from COVID-19. The sample comprised peripheral blood.

The CDR3 reads CASSPAAGGQPQHF. The CDR3, as DNA: TGTGCCAGCAGCCCGGCGGCGGGCGGGCAGCCCCAGCATTTT. The chain is built from TRBV6-2 or TRBV6-3 and TRBJ1-5; no firm D call. Trimming left V 6 bases short and J 7 bases short, with 16 bases between. CDR3 size: 14 residues. CDR1 is MNHEY and CDR2 is SVGEGT in the germline V gene.